Shown below are 3 T cell receptor beta chains from a single sample sequenced in a study of a mutant IDH1 vaccine in newly diagnosed glioma. Time point given: baseline, week 1 (first vaccination visit). Treatment indicated: pre-vaccination baseline after standard-of-care therapy. TCRdb's copy holds only in-frame clones and misses some; the assay was immunoSEQ multiplex PCR. The table lists 85,000 to 100,000 clones, 83% of them singletons. The specimen comprised PBMCs, sampled from a glioma patient treated with radiotherapy, temozolomide or both. All receptors come from a woman aged 50 to 60 with glioma.

The J gene is TRBJ1-2, the V gene TRBV30; no clear D. The CDR3 spans 11 residues. The V and J ends lost 1 base and 4 bases respectively, with 4 bases between them. Germline lookup yields CDR1 GTSNPN and CDR2 SVGIG (reference sequence). The CDR3 DNA reads TGTGCCTGGAGTGGCGGCTATGGCTACACCTTC. This translates into CAWSGGYGYTF.

This chain uses TRBV9 with TRBJ2-2; no clear D gene. CDR1 SGDLS and CDR2 YYNGEE come from the germline V gene. CDR3 length equals 13 residues. Trimming removed 4 bases at V and 6 bases at J, with 10 bases between. Here the CDR3 DNA reads TGTGCCAGCAGCCCCGTTTTCTCCGGGGAGCTGTTTTTT. Protein sequence: CASSPVFSGELFF.

This clone was counted a single time. The V and J genes are TRBV27 and TRBJ2-7, with D unresolved. V lost 1 base to trimming and J lost 6 bases, with 1 base between them. The CDR3 is 10 residues long. From germline, CDR1 is MNHEY and CDR2 SMNVEV (reference sequence). In DNA form, the CDR3 reads TGTGCCAGCAGTTTATTCGAGCAGTACTTC. As protein: CASSLFEQYF.